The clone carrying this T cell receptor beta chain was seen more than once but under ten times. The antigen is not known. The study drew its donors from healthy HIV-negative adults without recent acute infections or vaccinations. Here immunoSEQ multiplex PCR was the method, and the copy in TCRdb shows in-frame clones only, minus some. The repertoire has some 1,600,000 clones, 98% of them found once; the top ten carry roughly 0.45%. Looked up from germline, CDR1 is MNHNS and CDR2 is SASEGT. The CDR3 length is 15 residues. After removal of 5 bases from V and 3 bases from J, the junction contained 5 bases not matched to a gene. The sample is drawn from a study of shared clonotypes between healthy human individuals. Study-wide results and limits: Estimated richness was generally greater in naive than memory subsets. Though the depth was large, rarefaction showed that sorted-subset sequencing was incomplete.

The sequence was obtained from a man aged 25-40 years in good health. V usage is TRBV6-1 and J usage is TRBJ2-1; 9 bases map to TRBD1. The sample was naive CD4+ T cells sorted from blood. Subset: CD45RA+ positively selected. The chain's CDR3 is CASSPQTGGYNEQFF. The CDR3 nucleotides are TGTGCCAGCAGTCCCCAGACAGGGGGCTACAATGAGCAGTTCTTC.